The rows below give T cell receptor beta chains drawn from one sample of a study of T cells in Graves' hyperthyroidism and ophthalmopathy. MiXCR was run by TCRdb on the multiplex PCR reads, yielding one entry per CDR3 protein. In the table there are about 270,000 distinct CDR3 sequences, around 25% of which are singletons. Sample: blood. These receptors all come from a man in his forties with Graves' hyperthyroidism that later progressed to Graves' ophthalmopathy. Both conserved end residues are part of each CDR3. D genes are given only for firm matches. Part of the rows lack a size; the others show once, few, many or a class for expanded clones.

J,V,D,size,CDR3,DNA
TRBJ2-2,TRBV7-9,TRBD1,many,CASSFFRTGFTGELFF,TGTGCCAGCAGCTTTTTTCGGACAGGCTTCACCGGGGAGCTGTTTTTT
TRBJ2-7,TRBV30,.,.,CAWSGYGAGYEQYF,TGTGCCTGGAGTGGTTACGGTGCAGGCTACGAGCAGTACTTC
TRBJ1-5,TRBV7-3,.,many,CASSRTVDQPQHF,TGTGCCAGCAGCCGTACAGTTGATCAGCCCCAGCATTTT
TRBJ2-7,TRBV25-1,TRBD1,many,CASSEVGQGRQEQYF,TGTGCCAGCAGTGAAGTGGGACAGGGCCGGCAGGAGCAGTACTTC
TRBJ1-1,TRBV24-1,.,many,CATRRGLNTEAFF,TGTGCCACCAGGAGGGGGTTGAACACTGAAGCTTTCTTT
TRBJ1-2,TRBV6-1,.,many,CASSDGGPSNYGYTF,TGTGCCAGCAGTGATGGGGGGCCCTCTAACTATGGCTACACCTTC
TRBJ1-2,TRBV6-1,.,.,CASRPDRSRGYTF,TGTGCCAGCAGGCCGGACCGATCTAGGGGCTACACCTTC
TRBJ2-7,TRBV20-1,.,many,CSARGNPGSYEQYF,TGCAGTGCTAGAGGAAACCCAGGATCCTACGAGCAGTACTTC
TRBJ1-1,TRBV6-2/TRBV6-3,.,many,CASSYMYTEAFF,TGTGCCAGCAGTTACATGTACACTGAAGCTTTCTTT
TRBJ2-7,TRBV6-2/TRBV6-3,TRBD1,.,CASSYSGRQGVTARFYEQYF,TGTGCCAGCAGTTACTCGGGGCGGCAGGGGGTCACCGCCCGATTCTACGAGCAGTACTTC
TRBJ2-6,TRBV3-1,TRBD1,many,CASSPGGFGANVLTF,TGTGCCAGCAGCCCAGGGGGCTTTGGGGCCAACGTCCTGACTTTC
TRBJ2-7,TRBV3-1,TRBD1,many,CASSHQLQGTGEQYF,TGTGCCAGCAGCCACCAATTACAGGGGACCGGCGAGCAGTACTTC
TRBJ2-3,TRBV6-1,TRBD2,many,CASGLAGGGDTQYF,TGTGCCAGCGGCCTCGCGGGAGGGGGCGATACGCAGTATTTT
TRBJ2-7,TRBV6-5,.,many,CASSTPVQGRSYEQYF,TGTGCCAGCAGTACCCCGGTTCAGGGGAGGTCCTACGAGCAGTACTTC
TRBJ2-7,TRBV19,TRBD1,many,CASSPTSSPGTEISYEQYF,TGTGCCAGTAGTCCCACTTCCTCTCCCGGGACAGAAATCTCCTACGAGCAGTACTTC
TRBJ2-7,TRBV6-1,.,many,CASTRAGYEQYF,TGTGCCAGCACAAGGGCCGGCTACGAGCAGTACTTC
TRBJ1-1,TRBV11-3,.,many,CASSVNMNTEAFF,TGTGCCAGCAGCGTAAACATGAACACTGAAGCTTTCTTT
TRBJ1-2,TRBV6-5,.,many,CASSYSMPGRDGYTF,TGTGCCAGCAGTTACTCGATGCCGGGGCGTGATGGCTACACCTTC
TRBJ2-7,TRBV6-1,.,few,CASRQKVTGLGAEQYF,TGTGCCAGCAGGCAGAAGGTCACAGGGCTAGGAGCCGAGCAGTACTTC
TRBJ1-3,TRBV5-1,.,many,CASSLVGGNTIYF,TGCGCCAGCAGCTTGGTGGGTGGAAACACCATATATTTT
TRBJ2-2,TRBV5-1,TRBD1,many,CASSLGQGSGGELFF,TGCGCCAGCAGCTTGGGACAGGGGTCAGGCGGGGAGCTGTTTTTT
TRBJ1-2,TRBV6-2/TRBV6-3,TRBD1,many,CASSYGQGGYGYTF,TGTGCCAGCAGTTACGGACAGGGGGGCTATGGCTACACCTTC
TRBJ1-2,TRBV10-3,.,many,CAIGGGGDYGYTF,TGTGCCATCGGTGGGGGCGGGGACTATGGCTACACCTTC
TRBJ2-7,TRBV6-5,.,many,CASRPDPHSYEQYF,TGTGCCAGCAGACCCGACCCCCACTCCTACGAGCAGTACTTC
TRBJ1-1,TRBV12-3/TRBV12-4,TRBD1,.,CASTLAGTGGGEAFF,TGTGCCAGCACCCTCGCCGGGACAGGGGGCGGTGAAGCTTTCTTT
TRBJ2-3,TRBV20-1,TRBD1,.,CSAHIPGQEADTQYF,TGCAGTGCCCACATTCCGGGACAGGAGGCAGATACGCAGTATTTT
TRBJ1-1,TRBV20-1,TRBD1,many,CSARVSGTGDTEAFF,TGCAGTGCTAGAGTTTCCGGGACAGGGGACACTGAAGCTTTCTTT
TRBJ2-7,TRBV11-2,TRBD2,many,CASSPATTSDEQYF,TGTGCCAGCAGCCCCGCTACAACTAGCGATGAGCAGTACTTC
TRBJ2-5,TRBV11-3,.,.,CASSLDRDGLQETQYF,TGTGCCAGCAGCTTAGACAGGGACGGCCTACAAGAGACCCAGTACTTC
TRBJ2-2,TRBV20-1,.,many,CSGRGNTGELFF,TGCTCGGGCCGGGGGAACACCGGGGAGCTGTTTTTT
TRBJ2-2,TRBV19,.,many,CASFRGQSNTGELFF,TGTGCCAGTTTTCGCGGCCAATCGAACACCGGGGAGCTGTTTTTT
TRBJ2-7,TRBV28,.,once,CASSSFGGSAYEQYF,TGTGCCAGCAGCTCCTTTGGGGGGTCAGCCTACGAGCAGTACTTC
TRBJ2-5,TRBV5-1,TRBD2,many,CASSIRTSEETQYF,TGCGCCAGCAGCATACGGACTAGCGAGGAGACCCAGTACTTC
TRBJ1-1,TRBV6-1,.,.,CASAGRVSEAFF,TGTGCCAGCGCCGGCAGGGTTAGTGAAGCTTTCTTT
TRBJ1-2,TRBV5-1,.,many,CASSLGSDLANYGYTF,TGCGCCAGCAGCTTGGGTTCAGATCTAGCTAACTATGGCTACACCTTC
TRBJ1-1,TRBV19,.,many,CASSMTLYDKAFF,TGTGCCAGTAGTATGACACTGTACGACAAAGCTTTCTTT
TRBJ2-7,TRBV28,TRBD1,many,CASKSGLTGEIYEQYF,TGTGCCAGCAAATCTGGCTTGACAGGGGAGATCTACGAGCAGTACTTC
TRBJ2-5,TRBV27,TRBD2,many,CASNPGEGFQETQYF,TGTGCCAGCAACCCGGGGGAGGGCTTCCAAGAGACCCAGTACTTC
TRBJ1-2,TRBV20-1,TRBD1,.,CSAIAGTGQVSGYGYTF,TGCAGTGCCATCGCCGGGACAGGGCAGGTTTCGGGCTATGGCTACACCTTC
TRBJ1-2,TRBV7-2,.,once,CASSILGGSNYGYTF,TGTGCCAGCAGCATACTAGGGGGATCTAACTATGGCTACACCTTC
TRBJ1-5,TRBV30,.,many,CAWRTPGGLGNQPQHF,TGTGCCTGGAGAACCCCCGGGGGGCTTGGCAATCAGCCCCAGCATTTT
TRBJ1-5,TRBV6-2/TRBV6-3,.,many,CASSYWTNQPQHF,TGTGCCAGCAGTTATTGGACCAATCAGCCCCAGCATTTT
TRBJ2-7,TRBV28,TRBD2,.,CASSFGAAGGDEQYF,TGTGCCAGCAGTTTTGGGGCGGCGGGAGGAGACGAGCAGTACTTC
TRBJ1-5,TRBV4-1,.,many,CASSQEPSNQPQHF,TGCGCCAGCAGCCAAGAGCCCAGCAATCAGCCCCAGCATTTT
TRBJ2-7,TRBV20-1,TRBD2,many,CSARDRLADNLRSSYEQYF,TGCAGTGCTAGAGATCGACTAGCGGATAACCTGAGGAGCTCCTACGAGCAGTACTTC
TRBJ2-5,TRBV9,.,many,CASSVDMIPGTQYF,TGTGCCAGCAGCGTAGATATGATCCCGGGGACCCAGTACTTC
TRBJ2-7,TRBV28,.,.,CASSLPGVYEQYF,TGTGCCAGCAGTTTGCCCGGAGTCTACGAGCAGTACTTC
TRBJ2-5,TRBV27,.,many,CASSRNTGAETQYF,TGTGCCAGCAGTCGCAATACAGGCGCTGAGACCCAGTACTTC
TRBJ1-6,TRBV30,.,few,CAWSRDNSYNSPLHF,TGTGCCTGGAGTAGGGACAATTCCTATAATTCACCCCTCCACTTT
TRBJ2-7,TRBV12-5,.,many,CASGLAGPLYEQYF,TGTGCTAGTGGTTTGGCGGGACCTCTCTACGAGCAGTACTTC
TRBJ1-1,TRBV6-1,TRBD1,many,CASSQSWTGYTEAFF,TGTGCCAGCAGTCAATCCTGGACAGGGTACACTGAAGCTTTCTTT
TRBJ1-6,TRBV27,.,many,CASSFQTARNSPLHF,TGTGCCAGCAGTTTCCAAACAGCGCGTAATTCACCCCTCCACTTT
TRBJ2-7,TRBV6-5,TRBD2,many,CASSYSIGLAASEQYF,TGTGCCAGCAGTTACTCTATCGGACTAGCGGCTAGCGAGCAGTACTTC
TRBJ1-5,TRBV24-1,.,many,CATPRWGGNQPQHF,TGTGCCACCCCCAGGTGGGGAGGGAATCAGCCCCAGCATTTT